This T cell receptor (beta chain) was identified in a study of blood T cells in healthy people across ages. Looked up from germline, CDR1 is MNHNY and CDR2 is SVGAGI (reference sequence). This CDR3 comprises 15 residues. V shed 6 bases, J shed 7 bases, and the junction held 12 bases outside the gene matches. With a J-beta primer mix and a sample-barcoded 5' primer, a second PCR ran about 7 to 12 cycles. Each CDR3 protein gets one entry after TCRdb re-called the 5' RACE reads with MiXCR. The table records about 970,000 distinct CDR3 sequences, roughly 51% of them present only once. The sequenced sample was blood. The receptor comes from a woman aged 60 to 75 in good health. The chain recombines TRBV6-6 with TRBJ2-1; TRBD1 aligns across 7 bases. The DNA for the CDR3 is TGTGCCAGCAGATCCCTGACAGGGTCCGAAAATGAGCAGTTCTTC. This codes for CASRSLTGSENEQFF.